A single sample gave rise to the 8 T cell receptor beta chains below, sequenced in a study of blood T cell repertoires in COVID-19. This table comes from immunoSEQ multiplex PCR, and its TCRdb copy is limited to in-frame clones, with some not included. This sample has about 210,000 clones; around nine tenths occur once, and the top ten carry around 1.5%. The source material was peripheral blood. These receptors all stem from a man between 18 and 29 years old with active or convalescent COVID-19.

The chain joins TRBV25-1 to TRBJ2-3; TRBD1 agrees at 8 bases. Germline V gene sequence: CDR1 MGHDK, CDR2 SYGVNS. The CDR3 runs 15 residues. V dropped 4 bases and J dropped 5; count of bases not matched to a gene: 8. CDR3 amino acids: CASSVPQGVGDTQYF. The CDR3 bases are TGTGCCAGCAGTGTCCCACAGGGGGTTGGAGATACGCAGTATTTT.

The chain combines TRBV28 with TRBJ1-2; D is undetermined. Deletions cut 6 bases from V and 4 bases from J, with 15 bases between. The CDR3 is made up of 14 amino acids. Germline V gene sequence: CDR1 MDHEN, CDR2 SYDVKM. The CDR3 nucleotides read TGTGCCAGCAGCCAGAATTCTCGCGGCTATGGCTACACCTTC. Translation: CASSQNSRGYGYTF.

The chain uses TRBV7-2 and TRBJ2-7, with D tentatively TRBD1 (6 bases). V lost 5 bases, J lost 6 bases, and 17 bases lay in between. Germline V gene lookup returns CDR1 SGHTA and CDR2 FQGNSA. The CDR3 has 14 amino acids. The chain's CDR3 is CASSRTGSKGEQYF. The CDR3 DNA reads TGTGCCAGCAGCCGTACAGGGTCCAAGGGCGAGCAGTACTTC.

This clone showed up just once. This CDR3 reads CASSIGGGNLYNEQFF. The CDR3 bases are TGTGCCAGTAGTATAGGAGGCGGCAACTTATACAATGAGCAGTTCTTC. The chain has TRBV19 and TRBJ2-1; no firm D call. Germline CDR1 LNHDA, CDR2 SQIVND (reference sequence). V shed 1 base and J shed 4 bases, with 14 bases lying between them. The CDR3 contains 16 residues.

This chain joins TRBV5-1 and TRBJ2-7; 7 bases fit TRBD1. Germline-derived CDR1 and CDR2 are SGHRS and YFSETQ. The CDR3 length is 18 residues. The J segment lost 1 base and the V segment lost 0 bases, leaving 13 bases of the junction unmatched. CDR3: CASSLDFLSGQLSYEQYF. CDR3 nucleotides: TGCGCCAGCAGCTTGGATTTCCTTTCGGGACAGCTATCCTACGAGCAGTACTTC. The whole variable domain, filled in from reference TRBV5-1 and TRBJ2-7, reads KAGVTQTPRYLIKTRGQQVTLSCSPISGHRSVSWYQQTPGQGLQFLFEYFSETQRNKGNFPGRFSGRQFSNSRSEMNVSTLELGDSALYLCASSLDFLSGQLSYEQYFGPGTRLTVT.

DNA of the CDR3: TGCGCCAGCAGCTGGGACAGCTACGAGCAGTACTTC. Residues: CASSWDSYEQYF. The chain recombines TRBV5-1 with TRBJ2-7; 7 positions match TRBD1. V lost 3 bases to trimming and J lost 3 bases; unmatched junction nucleotides: 0. Germline loops: CDR1 SGHRS, CDR2 YFSETQ. This CDR3 has 12 amino acids.

The chain uses TRBV2 and TRBJ2-7; D is ambiguous. V lost 6 bases and J 6 bases, leaving 9 bases between the germline ends. The CDR3 length is 11 residues. CDR1 SNHLY and CDR2 FYNNEI come from the germline V gene. CDR3 in amino acids: CASRLGVEQYF. The CDR3 nucleotides read TGTGCCAGCAGGTTAGGAGTCGAGCAGTACTTC.

Details on this clone: Sequence at one end of the junction differs from germline and may be a read error. The V call is TRBV19, the J call TRBJ2-7; 7 bases are a match to TRBD2. The length of the CDR3 is 13 residues. Per the germline V gene, CDR1 is LNHDA and CDR2 is SQIVND (reference sequence). CDR3: CTSRPTSFSEQYF. CDR3 sequence (DNA): TGTACCAGTAGACCGACTAGCTTTTCCGAGCAGTACTTC.